One and the same sample provided the 15 T cell receptor beta chains below, sequenced in a study of blood T cell repertoires in COVID-19. This table comes from immunoSEQ multiplex PCR, and its TCRdb copy is limited to in-frame clones, with some not included. The table includes just over 200,000 clones, 80% to 90% detected once. The sequenced sample was peripheral blood. The receptors derive from a man older than 75 with acute or convalescent COVID-19.

This clone has more than one count but fewer than ten. The chain uses TRBV7-2 and TRBJ1-2; TRBD1 matches at 7 bases. Looked up from germline, CDR1 is SGHTA and CDR2 is FQGNSA. CDR3 length equals 14 residues. The ends lost 5 bases at V and 2 bases at J; junction bases unmatched: 5. CDR3 residues: CASSPTTGNYGYTF. CDR3 DNA: TGTGCCAGCAGCCCGACGACAGGGAACTATGGCTACACCTTC.

This chain uses TRBV18 with TRBJ2-3; D perhaps matches TRBD2 (6 bases). The CDR3 totals 16 residues. Germline V gene data show CDR1 as KGHSH and CDR2 as LQKENI. Trimming removed 3 bases at V and 2 bases at J, with 15 bases between. CDR3 bases: TGTGCCAGCTCACCCCGGAGGGGAGCTAACACAGATACGCAGTATTTT. It translates to CASSPRRGANTDTQYF.

DNA for the CDR3: TGCGCCAGCAGCTTGTTTGTGTTCGGTAGCACAGATACGCAGTATTTT. This gives the protein CASSLFVFGSTDTQYF. J is TRBJ2-3 and V is TRBV5-1, with D hard to call. CDR1 and CDR2 (germline): SGHRS, YFSETQ. The V and J ends lost 1 base and 0 bases respectively, with 12 bases between them. The length of the CDR3 is 16 residues.

In regard to this clone: The same CDR3 arises from other DNA sequences in this sample as well. The gene calls are TRBV19 and TRBJ2-5; weak D call: TRBD1 (5 bases). Germline V CDR1 and CDR2: LNHDA, SQIVND (reference sequence). Trimming removed 4 bases from V and 1 base from J, with 7 bases in between. The CDR3 is made up of 13 amino acids. CDR3 amino acids: CASSTGSQETQYF. Here the CDR3 DNA reads TGTGCCAGTAGTACAGGGTCCCAAGAGACCCAGTACTTC. The variable domain in full, with the rest retrieved from reference TRBV19 and TRBJ2-5, is DGGITQSPKYLFRKEGQNVTLSCEQNLNHDAMYWYRQDPGQGLRLIYYSQIVNDFQKGDIAEGYSVSREKKESFPLTVTSAQKNPTAFYLCASSTGSQETQYFGPGTRLLVL.

The CDR3 is CASSPAGDGADTQYF. DNA for the CDR3: TGTGCCAGCAGCCCAGCGGGAGATGGAGCAGATACGCAGTATTTT. The chain uses TRBV5-4 and TRBJ2-3; 8 bases match TRBD2. The trim removed 4 bases at V and 4 bases at J, leaving 8 bases unmatched. There are 15 residues in the CDR3. Germline CDR1 reads SGHNT; CDR2 reads YYREEE (reference sequence). Supplemented by reference TRBV5-4 and TRBJ2-3, the full variable domain reads ETGVTQSPTHLIKTRGQQVTLRCSSQSGHNTVSWYQQALGQGPQFIFQYYREEENGRGNFPPRFSGLQFPNYSSELNVNALELDDSALYLCASSPAGDGADTQYFGPGTRLTVL.

The chain has TRBV7-4 and TRBJ1-6; no clear D gene. Germline loops: CDR1 SGHVT, CDR2 SQSDAQ. The CDR3 sequence is 16 residues long. The V end lost 5 bases, the J end lost 7 bases, and 18 bases lay between the germline ends. The CDR3 reads CASSPLGEDGNSPLHF. CDR3 coding DNA: TGTGCCAGCAGCCCCCTCGGGGAGGACGGAAATTCACCCCTCCACTTT.

This clone came up once. This sequence joins TRBV19 and TRBJ2-2; 10 positions agree with TRBD2. J was trimmed by 5 bases and V by 4 bases; bases with no gene match: 7. From germline, CDR1 is LNHDA and CDR2 SQIVND (reference sequence). The CDR3 is made up of 16 amino acids. The CDR3 here is CASSTQGLAATGELFF. Here the CDR3 DNA reads TGTGCCAGTAGTACTCAAGGACTAGCGGCAACCGGGGAGCTGTTTTTT.

The chain is built from TRBV21-1 and TRBJ1-1; the DNA was not compared with TRBD1, the D call given in the table. TRBV21-1 is reported as a pseudogene. The CDR3 has 17 amino acids. CDR3 protein: CASSKGGQGKSNTEAFF. The CDR3 bases are TGTGCCAGCAGCAAAGGAGGACAGGGCAAGTCGAACACTGAAGCTTTCTTT.

The CDR3 region has the DNA TGTGCCAGCAGCCGTACAGGGGTGACTGAAGCTTTCTTT. Amino acid sequence: CASSRTGVTEAFF. This sequence joins TRBV12-3 or TRBV12-4 and TRBJ1-1; 7 nucleotides line up with TRBD1. V gave up 6 bases and J gave up 5 bases; unmatched junction bases: 6. The CDR3 has 13 residues.

V is TRBV19 and J is TRBJ2-5, with D maybe TRBD2 (6 bases). Germline V lookup: CDR1 LNHDA, CDR2 SQIVND (reference sequence). Trimming pared 10 bases from V and 1 base from J, leaving 19 bases between. CDR3 length equals 15 residues. In DNA form, the CDR3 reads TGTGCCACCCAAGGATGGCCCGGGAGCCAAGAGACCCAGTACTTC. This translates into CATQGWPGSQETQYF. The full variable domain, rest sourced from reference TRBV19 and TRBJ2-5, is DGGITQSPKYLFRKEGQNVTLSCEQNLNHDAMYWYRQDPGQGLRLIYYSQIVNDFQKGDIAEGYSVSREKKESFPLTVTSAQKNPTAFYLCATQGWPGSQETQYFGPGTRLLVL.

This chain uses TRBV10-2 with TRBJ2-1, with a possible D match to TRBD2 (5 bases). Germline V gives CDR1 WSHSY, CDR2 SAAADI. The ends were cut back, 3 bases at V and 11 bases at J, with 11 bases in the middle. The CDR3 has 12 residues. CDR3 sequence (DNA): TGCGCCAGCAGTGAAGGGCGGACTCAGCAGTTCTTC. It codes for CASSEGRTQQFF.

The V gene is TRBV3-1 (or the pseudogene TRBV3-2), the J gene TRBJ2-5; 8 bases are shared with TRBD2. From germline, CDR1 is LGHDT and CDR2 YNNKEL (reference sequence). This CDR3 comprises 17 residues. The ends lost 4 bases at V and 0 bases at J; junction bases unmatched: 10. The CDR3 region is CASSRRSGGRNQETQYF. CDR3 sequence (DNA): TGTGCCAGCAGCCGCCGGTCCGGCGGGAGGAACCAAGAGACCCAGTACTTC.

The CDR3 DNA is TGTGCCACCAGTGATCCCACTAGCGGGAGGATCAATGAGCAGTTCTTC. It codes for CATSDPTSGRINEQFF. The rearrangement joins TRBV24-1 to TRBJ2-1, with TRBD2 matching 12 bases. This CDR3 spans 16 amino acids. CDR1 is KGHDR and CDR2 is SFDVKD in the germline V gene. J was trimmed by 6 bases and V by 3 bases; bases with no gene match: 5.

V is TRBV7-2 and J is TRBJ1-5; D may be TRBD1 (6 bases). The CDR3 is 13 residues long. Germline V gene lookup returns CDR1 SGHTA and CDR2 FQGNSA. Trimming cost V 5 bases and J 3 bases, with 8 bases left between them. The DNA for the CDR3 is TGTGCCAGCAGCCAGGGGAACAATCAGCCCCAGCATTTT. Amino acids: CASSQGNNQPQHF.

This clone was seen once. The CDR3 DNA sequence: TGCGCCAGCAGCTTGGTCGGTCGGGGGACCTACGAGCAGTACTTC. Translating it yields CASSLVGRGTYEQYF. This chain joins TRBV5-1 and TRBJ2-7; D is possibly TRBD2 (6 bases). CDR3 length equals 15 residues. Germline V gene sequence: CDR1 SGHRS, CDR2 YFSETQ. V lost 0 bases, J lost 2 bases, and 12 bases lay in between.